These 28 T cell receptor beta chains were all obtained from the same sample, sequenced in a study of T cell clones after liver transplantation. The assay was immunoSEQ multiplex PCR, and TCRdb's table has in-frame clones only and misses some. The data contain about 120,000 clones, 90% of them seen just once; the ten biggest clones take up about 0.8%. The sample consisted of CD4+ T cells from blood, taken 12 months after liver transplant. These receptors were taken from a human patient who received a liver transplant. Some T cells may possibly be graft donor cells.

This chain joins TRBV9 and TRBJ2-7; the match to TRBD1 covers 7 bases. This CDR3 is 15 amino acids long. V shed 0 bases, J shed 1 base, and the junction held 4 bases outside the gene matches. Per germline, CDR1 SGDLS and CDR2 YYNGEE. The CDR3 protein is CASSVAGTASYEQYF. The CDR3 nucleotides read TGTGCCAGCAGCGTAGCCGGGACAGCTTCCTACGAGCAGTACTTC.

The rearrangement joins TRBV7-8 to TRBJ2-7, with D possibly matching TRBD2 (5 bases). The CDR3 covers 13 residues. Germline values: CDR1 SGHVS, CDR2 FQNEAQ. V was cut by 5 bases and J by 4 bases, with 12 bases left in between. The chain's CDR3 is CASSPLAEYEQYF. The CDR3 DNA follows: TGTGCCAGCAGCCCGCTAGCAGAGTACGAGCAGTACTTC.

This chain joins TRBV6-5 and TRBJ2-2; possible D gene TRBD1, 6 bases. The germline V and J ends were trimmed by 2 bases and 9 bases, with 13 bases remaining between them. The germline gives CDR1 MNHEY, CDR2 SVGAGI. The CDR3 runs to 14 residues. The CDR3 loop is CASSYGSGQRELFF. The DNA of the CDR3 is TGTGCCAGCAGTTACGGCTCCGGACAGAGGGAGCTGTTTTTT.

This sequence joins TRBV6-5 and TRBJ1-2; D possibly corresponds to TRBD1 (5 bases). The V end was cut by 6 bases, the J end by 1 base, with 12 bases between. Germline values: CDR1 MNHEY, CDR2 SVGAGI. CDR3 length equals 14 residues. The DNA for the CDR3 is TGTGCCAGCAGCGCCACGGGGGTTAACTATGGCTACACCTTC. This codes for CASSATGVNYGYTF.

The chain combines TRBV4-3 with TRBJ2-1; 9 bases fit TRBD1. V gave up 0 bases and J gave up 4 bases; unmatched junction bases: 1. Germline V lookup: CDR1 LGHNA, CDR2 YSLEER. This CDR3 region has 15 residues. CDR3 amino acids: CASSQEDRGYNEQFF. The DNA of the CDR3 is TGCGCCAGCAGCCAAGAGGACAGGGGTTACAATGAGCAGTTCTTC.

In the case of this clone: The junction departs from the called germline gene at one end, perhaps through a read error. The chain combines TRBV7-7 with TRBJ2-5; 10 positions agree with TRBD2. CDR1 SSHAT and CDR2 FNYEAQ come from the germline V gene (reference sequence). CDR3 length: 16 residues. CDR3: CASSLLLAGRQETQYF. The CDR3 DNA reads TGTGCTAGCAGCTTACTACTAGCGGGAAGACAAGAGACCCAGTACTTC.

The chain recombines TRBV10-3 with TRBJ2-2; D perhaps matches TRBD1 (6 bases). The germline gives CDR1 ENHRY, CDR2 SYGVKD. Trimming cost V 4 bases and J 5 bases, with 8 bases left between them. This CDR3 region has 13 residues. For the CDR3, the DNA is TGTGCCATCAGTGGGGGGCGGACCGGGGAGCTGTTTTTT. Protein: CAISGGRTGELFF.

This chain uses TRBV15 with TRBJ2-7; D gene uncertain. The CDR3 runs to 13 residues. V dropped 0 bases and J dropped 6 bases, with 9 bases sitting between them. CDR1 is LNHNV and CDR2 is YYDKDF in the germline V gene (reference sequence). This CDR3 is CATSRDIGVEQYF. Written as DNA, the CDR3 is TGTGCCACCAGCAGAGATATCGGTGTCGAGCAGTACTTC.

The chain joins TRBV4-3 to TRBJ2-3; 9 bases match TRBD1. CDR3 length: 16 amino acids. Germline trimming cut 4 bases from V and 2 bases from J; bases unmatched to any gene: 7. Germline V gene data show CDR1 as LGHNA and CDR2 as YSLEER. The CDR3 DNA is TGCGCCAGCAGCCCTCAAGGGACAGGGAACACAGATACGCAGTATTTT. Amino acid sequence: CASSPQGTGNTDTQYF.

This chain joins TRBV5-1 and TRBJ1-1; 9 nucleotides align to TRBD1. The CDR3 is 16 residues long. After removal of 4 bases from V and 2 bases from J, the junction contained 9 bases not matched to a gene. The V gene's germline CDR1 is SGHRS and CDR2 YFSETQ. The CDR3 loop is CASSLMTGGVNTEAFF. CDR3 DNA sequence: TGCGCCAGCAGCCTCATGACAGGGGGTGTTAACACTGAAGCTTTCTTT.

This chain connects TRBV11-2 to TRBJ2-7; TRBD2 matches 10 bases. V shed 4 bases and J 7 bases; nucleotides not matched to a gene: 13. Germline loops: CDR1 SGHAT, CDR2 FQNNGV. The length of the CDR3 is 16 residues. CDR3 coding DNA: TGTGCCAGCAGCTCCCTCCGAGCGGGAGGGCCGAGGGAGCAGTACTTC. This codes for CASSSLRAGGPREQYF.

This clone was observed once. This chain links TRBV21-1 with TRBJ2-7. TRBV21-1 is a listed pseudogene. The CDR3 contains 19 residues. CDR3 nucleotide sequence: TGTGCCAGCAGCAAGGTATCGGGGATGGAAAAGGGGATATCCTACGAGCAGTACTTC. This encodes CASSKVSGMEKGISYEQYF.

V and J are TRBV5-4 and TRBJ2-1, with 10 bases matching TRBD2. The CDR3 consists of 16 residues. With V trimmed by 4 bases and J by 9 bases, 13 bases remained unmatched. From germline, CDR1 is SGHNT and CDR2 YYREEE (reference sequence). CDR3 DNA sequence: TGTGCCAGCAGCCCCCAGGTCAGCGGGAGGGGGGGTGAGCAGTTCTTC. It codes for CASSPQVSGRGGEQFF.

This rearrangement joins TRBV29-1 to TRBJ1-1; D is unresolved. The CDR3 is 15 residues long. Trimming stripped 1 base from V and 1 base from J, with 13 bases between. In germline, CDR1 is SQVTM, CDR2 ANQGSEA. CDR3 nucleotides: TGCAGCGTTGAAGCCTCGACCTACCAGAACACTGAAGCTTTCTTT. This encodes CSVEASTYQNTEAFF.

The chain employs TRBV29-1 and TRBJ2-3; 7 nucleotides line up with TRBD2. The CDR3 consists of 13 residues. CDR1 SQVTM and CDR2 ANQGSEA come from the germline V gene. V lost 4 bases and J lost 5; bases outside the gene matches: 6. DNA of the CDR3: TGCAGCGTTGTAAGCGGGGTCGGAGATACGCAGTATTTT. Its translation is CSVVSGVGDTQYF.

Comment on this clone: Different DNA sequences within this sample yield the same CDR3. The chain is built from TRBV9 and TRBJ2-5, with 7 bases that match TRBD1. This CDR3 has 14 residues. Germline trimming cut 4 bases from V and 1 base from J; bases unmatched to any gene: 4. From germline, CDR1 is SGDLS and CDR2 YYNGEE. The CDR3 region has the DNA TGTGCCAGCAGCCCGGGACAGTTCCAAGAGACCCAGTACTTC. Translated: CASSPGQFQETQYF.

The CDR3: CASSQDNNKRETEAFF. The CDR3 DNA reads as TGCGCCAGCAGCCAAGATAATAACAAAAGGGAGACTGAAGCTTTCTTT. The rearrangement links TRBV4-1 to TRBJ1-1; unclear D gene. Trimming removed 0 bases from V and 5 bases from J, with 16 bases in between. In germline, CDR1 is MGHRA, CDR2 YSYEKL. The CDR3 has 16 amino acids.

The V and J genes are TRBV9 and TRBJ2-3, with 7 bases matching TRBD2. Trimming removed 0 bases from V and 6 bases from J; junction bases left unmatched: 7. The CDR3 has 15 residues. Germline loops: CDR1 SGDLS, CDR2 YYNGEE. Written as DNA, the CDR3 is TGTGCCAGCAGCGTAGGGACTAGGGATACGGATACGCAGTATTTT. It is translated as CASSVGTRDTDTQYF. The whole variable domain, filled in from reference TRBV9 and TRBJ2-3, reads DSGVTQTPKHLITATGQRVTLRCSPRSGDLSVYWYQQSLDQGLQFLIQYYNGEERAKGNILERFSAQQFPDLHSELNLSSLELGDSALYFCASSVGTRDTDTQYFGPGTRLTVL.

The V gene is TRBV20-1, the J gene TRBJ1-1, with a tentative D call TRBD1 (5 bases). There are 11 residues in the CDR3. Per germline, CDR1 DFQATT and CDR2 SNEGSKA (reference sequence). The CDR3 DNA is TGCAGAGGGACGGCGGGTTCTGAAGCTTTCTTT. It specifies CRGTAGSEAFF.

V and J are TRBV2 and TRBJ2-1; the D is unclear. CDR3 length equals 15 residues. V lost 4 bases, J lost 6 bases, and 16 bases lay in between. Germline loops: CDR1 SNHLY, CDR2 FYNNEI. As DNA, the CDR3 is TGTGCCAGCAGTGTCCACCGCGGAGAGCGCAATGAGCAGTTCTTC. Its translation: CASSVHRGERNEQFF.

The V call is TRBV30, the J call TRBJ2-7; tentative D call: TRBD2 (5 bases). The CDR3 is 12 residues long. V lost 0 bases to trimming and J lost 3 bases, with 6 bases between them. CDR1 is GTSNPN and CDR2 is SVGIG in the germline V gene (reference sequence). CDR3 loop: CAWSVLVYEQYF. The CDR3 DNA sequence: TGTGCCTGGAGTGTACTAGTCTACGAGCAGTACTTC.

Only one count was recorded for this clone. The chain joins TRBV5-1 to TRBJ1-1; D unresolved. CDR1 is SGHRS, CDR2 YFSETQ, per germline. V gave up 3 bases and J gave up 1 base, with 10 bases separating them. CDR3 length equals 14 residues. The chain's CDR3 is CASSYSMGNTEAFF. In DNA, the CDR3 is TGCGCCAGCAGCTACTCAATGGGGAACACTGAAGCTTTCTTT.

The chain employs TRBV4-2 and TRBJ2-1; 11 bases agree with TRBD2. The CDR3 covers 19 residues. V shed 1 base and J 0 bases; nucleotides not matched to a gene: 8. CDR1 and CDR2 (germline): LGHNA, YNFKEQ. The CDR3: CASSQAKTSGTSSYNEQFF. CDR3 bases: TGTGCCAGCAGCCAAGCTAAGACTAGCGGGACCAGCTCCTACAATGAGCAGTTCTTC.

The V gene is TRBV7-2, the J gene TRBJ1-2; D possibly corresponds to TRBD1 (5 bases). Looked up from germline, CDR1 is SGHTA and CDR2 is FQGNSA. This CDR3 has 14 residues. V dropped 1 base and J dropped 6 bases, with 12 bases sitting between them. This CDR3 reads CASSLDRSRNGYTF. CDR3 DNA sequence: TGTGCCAGCAGCTTAGACAGGAGTAGAAATGGCTACACCTTC.

The chain uses TRBV28 and TRBJ1-2; D unclear. The CDR3 sequence is 14 residues long. V lost 1 base and J 8 bases, leaving 14 bases between the germline ends. Looked up from germline, CDR1 is MDHEN and CDR2 is SYDVKM. CDR3 in amino acids: CASSLSGFVGGYTF. Here the CDR3 DNA reads TGTGCCAGCAGTTTATCGGGTTTTGTGGGGGGCTACACCTTC.

This chain connects TRBV7-3 to TRBJ2-1, with 9 nucleotides matching TRBD2. The CDR3 spans 15 residues. The V segment lost 6 bases and the J segment 7 bases; nucleotides outside the gene matches: 10. Germline V gives CDR1 SGHTA, CDR2 FQGTGA. The CDR3: CASRSFGGLANEQFF. Written as DNA, the CDR3 is TGTGCCAGCAGGTCATTCGGGGGACTAGCAAATGAGCAGTTCTTC.

This chain uses TRBV7-9 with TRBJ2-3, with D unclear. The CDR3 runs to 14 residues. Germline V lookup: CDR1 SEHNR, CDR2 FQNEAQ (reference sequence). V dropped 3 bases and J dropped 3 bases, with 10 bases sitting between them. CDR3 sequence reads: CASSLKQGTDTQYF. CDR3 bases: TGTGCCAGCAGCTTGAAGCAAGGAACAGATACGCAGTATTTT. Full variable domain (rest looked up from reference TRBV7-9 and TRBJ2-3): DTGVSQNPRHKITKRGQNVTFRCDPISEHNRLYWYRQTLGQGPEFLTYFQNEAQLEKSRLLSDRFSAERPKGSFSTLEIQRTEQGDSAMYLCASSLKQGTDTQYFGPGTRLTVL.

This sequence joins TRBV5-1 and TRBJ2-6, with D uncertain. The CDR3 spans 14 residues. Between the trimmed V and J ends, which lost 2 bases and 4 bases, there was a span of 7 bases. Germline-derived CDR1 and CDR2 are SGHRS and YFSETQ. CDR3 DNA: TGCGCCAGCAGCTTAAATACAGGGGCCAACGTCCTGACTTTC. It encodes CASSLNTGANVLTF.